This TCR beta chain is from a study of blood T cell repertoires in COVID-19 (dated by TCRdb to the early 2020s). Turning to the overall study: Samples covering the acute and convalescent phases of COVID-19 were provided by collaborators in the United States, Italy and Spain. Subjects who had been exposed to COVID-19, were actively infected with it, or had recovered from it provided the deeply sampled blood TCRbeta repertoires that made up the dataset. Where available, HLA class I and class II types were obtained from metadata supplied by the sample provider rather than from assay-based typing. Nearly every sample came with metadata listing a de-identified subject ID, COVID-19 status, age in years and sex. Samples were obtained from the ongoing ImmuneRACE study (first 160 participants) and from over a thousand subjects provided by 6 global collaborators. The material from the prospective study consisted of cDNA or gDNA derived from T cells, B-cell-depleted T cells, or PBMCs. A freely available public database, intended as a resource for researchers studying the immune response to SARS-CoV-2, is where the repertoires were released.

The paper as a whole reports these results and caveats: Clinical and demographic metadata were provided uncurated, with the amount varying by source and participant.

Participants in the prospective study were aged about 18 to 100 years, lived in under 30 United States geographic areas, and enrolled through a virtual design. In the prospective study, participants were assigned to cohorts based on the clinical history participants reported in a screening survey and a study questionnaire. Recovered participants in ImmuneRACE Cohort 3 were defined by two consecutive negative NP/OP PCR tests, clearance by a healthcare professional, or resolution of symptoms. In the prospective study, mobile phlebotomists collected whole blood, serum and a nasopharyngeal or oropharyngeal swab from each participant. Prospective study participants could optionally give additional blood draws and questionnaires over a roughly two-month period. Blood samples from the prospective study were shipped frozen or at room temperature prior to DNA extraction. TCRbeta CDR3 regions were amplified from genomic DNA using the immunoSEQ Assay, a bias-controlled multiplex PCR. Concerning the study's data processing: The number of nucleated cells in each sample was estimated from the amplification of reference gene primers within the assay. To quantify the absolute abundance of each unique TCRbeta CDR3 rearrangement, sequence reads were collapsed and filtered. For each sample, productive Simpson clonality was calculated as the square root of Simpson's diversity index over productive rearrangements. This is the immuneACCESS table as TCRdb keeps it, with only in-frame sequences that have V and J called. A part of the clones is gone; compared with another copy, unresolved V genes explain less than half, and the rest is unexplained. The DNA gave D and trimming, while V, J and clone size come from that table. The sample yields 450,000 to 500,000 clones; 87% were counted once. Approximately 0.7% of the sample comes from the top ten.

From cysteine to phenylalanine, the CDR3 is 17 amino acids long. Of all the DNA, just the CDR3 is kept, 51 bases in frame from base 1. The germline V gene yields MGHRA for CDR1 and YSYEKL for CDR2. V gives up 1 base and J gives up 3 bases, and the segment between their germline ends measures 16 bases. On this clone: This clone's antigen is unknown. No base qualities exist here, and no much larger clone lies one base off it.

Recombination linked TRBV4-1 to TRBJ1-3; the D gene is perhaps TRBD1, on 5 matching bases. Specimen: PBMCs or T cells enriched from blood (not recorded which). The TCR originated in a woman aged 18-29 years who had recovered from COVID-19. The DNA reads TGCGCCAGCAGCCAAGGACCCCCGCAGGGACTTGGAAACACCATATATTTT. Its coded protein is CASSQGPPQGLGNTIYF.